This T cell receptor (beta chain) was sequenced during a study of cytomegalovirus exposure and HLA in healthy donors. General study findings and limits: The authors enumerated roughly 180 TCR beta chains as linked to cytomegalovirus. Association of a missense DCLRE1C variant with TCR beta V- and J-gene trimming was reported in a later analysis. When the data were analyzed later, several of the most significant clusters appeared to be linked to common viral pathogens.

This clone was found a few times. Its matching antigen is unknown. The PCR employed 60 Vbeta primers together with 13 Jbeta primers. The protocol was immunoSEQ multiplex PCR, while the TCRdb copy is restricted to in-frame clones and leaves out a portion. The sample has approximately 190,000 clones; more than 65% are singletons. V shed 9 bases and J shed 2 bases, with 15 bases lying between them. Looked up from germline, CDR1 is LNHNV and CDR2 is YYDKDF (reference sequence). This CDR3 spans 14 amino acids. The sequenced material came from PBMCs. The rearrangement uses TRBV15 and TRBJ2-3; possibly TRBD2 for D (5 bases). This receptor was identified in a man aged 50-60 years in good health and CMV-seronegative. The CDR3, as DNA: TGTGCCACTGGGAAGGACTGGGCCACAGATACGCAGTATTTT. Protein: CATGKDWATDTQYF.